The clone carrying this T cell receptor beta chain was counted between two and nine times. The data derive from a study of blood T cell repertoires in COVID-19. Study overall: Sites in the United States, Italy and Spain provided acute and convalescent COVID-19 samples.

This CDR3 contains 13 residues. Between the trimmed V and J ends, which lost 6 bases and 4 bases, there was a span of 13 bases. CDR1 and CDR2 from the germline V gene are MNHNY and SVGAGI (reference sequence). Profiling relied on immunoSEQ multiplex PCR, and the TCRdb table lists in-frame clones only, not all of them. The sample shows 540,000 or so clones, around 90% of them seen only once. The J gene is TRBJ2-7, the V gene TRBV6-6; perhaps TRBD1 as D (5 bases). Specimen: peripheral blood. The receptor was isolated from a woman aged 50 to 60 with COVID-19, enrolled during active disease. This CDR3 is CASSFTQGYEQYF. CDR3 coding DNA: TGTGCCAGCAGCTTTACCCAGGGATACGAGCAGTACTTC.